This T cell receptor beta chain was found in a study of Ad26.COV2.S vaccination and SARS-CoV-2 variants. Whole-study findings and limits: With respect to non-spike TCR breadth, vaccine and placebo recipients were similar. After vaccination, reports described spike-specific CD8+ and CD4+ T cell responses as showing substantial breadth.

Treatment meaning: about 20 received Ad26.COV2.S at low or high dose, single or two shots; several received placebo; per-sample allocation not given. The samples date from day 63 after the first vaccine or placebo injection. The vaccine delivered Wuhan-strain SARS-CoV-2 spike through an Ad26 vector. This CDR3 region has 14 residues. Trimming removed 0 bases at V and 3 bases at J, with 8 bases between. CDR1 and CDR2 from the germline V gene are SNHLY and FYNNEI. Method: immunoSEQ multiplex PCR; TCRdb's copy keeps in-frame clones and lacks some. The data hold 290,000 or so clones, with 70% to 90% observed a single time. Turning to this clone: Antigen: not known.

V gene TRBV2 combines with J gene TRBJ1-2, with D hard to call. This sample comprised peripheral blood, obtained in a trial of Ad26.COV2.S vaccine versus placebo. The sequence came from a person between 18 and 65 years old who received the Ad26.COV2.S COVID-19 vaccine or a placebo. CDR3 sequence reads: CASSEAPRDYGYTF. CDR3 DNA: TGTGCCAGCAGTGAAGCGCCTCGGGACTATGGCTACACCTTC. Looking up the rest from reference TRBV2 and TRBJ1-2 gives the full variable domain: EPEVTQTPSHQVTQMGQEVILRCVPISNHLYFYWYRQILGQKVEFLVSFYNNEISEKSEIFDDQFSVERPDGSNFTLKIRSTKLEDSAMYFCASSEAPRDYGYTFGSGTRLTVV.